One T cell receptor (beta chain) is described in this entry. Antigen unknown. The data originate from a study of cytomegalovirus exposure and HLA in healthy donors. A multiplex PCR was run with 60 Vbeta primers and 13 Jbeta primers. The method was immunoSEQ multiplex PCR; TCRdb's version includes in-frame clones alone and lacks a portion of them. The sample lists 120,000 or so clones; 17% were seen once. Study outcomes and limitations: TCR beta V- and J-gene trimming was later associated with a missense DCLRE1C variant.

Germline CDR1 and CDR2: GTSNPN and SVGIG (reference sequence). V lost 0 bases, J lost 4 bases, and 5 bases stayed unmatched. This CDR3 has 14 amino acids. The sequence came from a female donor in good health and CMV-seropositive. The chain combines TRBV30 with TRBJ1-2; 7 bases map to TRBD1. Sequenced sample: PBMCs. DNA of the CDR3: TGTGCCTGGAGTGTACACACAGGGGTCTATGGCTACACCTTC. Translation: CAWSVHTGVYGYTF.